This T cell receptor (beta chain) stems from a study of blood T cell repertoires in COVID-19. Study context: Samples taken during acute and convalescent COVID-19 were collected in the United States, Italy and Spain.

In the original processing: Amplifying reference gene primers gave estimates of nucleated cell counts. The protocol was immunoSEQ multiplex PCR, while the TCRdb copy is restricted to in-frame clones and leaves out a portion. V and J calls and clone size are given by that table; D and trimming were obtained from the DNA. The sample shows 110,000 or so clones, approximately 81% of them seen only once. Trimming removed 1 base at V and 7 bases at J, with 11 bases between. The CDR3 totals 13 residues. CDR1 and CDR2 (germline): SEHNR, FQNEAQ (reference sequence). V and J are TRBV7-9 and TRBJ2-7; maybe TRBD2 (6 bases). The sample was peripheral blood. The clonotype was recovered from a man between 60 and 70 years old with acute or convalescent COVID-19. As DNA, the CDR3 is TGTGCCAGCAGCTTAGTCGAGGAGGGGGAGCAGTACTTC. As protein: CASSLVEEGEQYF.